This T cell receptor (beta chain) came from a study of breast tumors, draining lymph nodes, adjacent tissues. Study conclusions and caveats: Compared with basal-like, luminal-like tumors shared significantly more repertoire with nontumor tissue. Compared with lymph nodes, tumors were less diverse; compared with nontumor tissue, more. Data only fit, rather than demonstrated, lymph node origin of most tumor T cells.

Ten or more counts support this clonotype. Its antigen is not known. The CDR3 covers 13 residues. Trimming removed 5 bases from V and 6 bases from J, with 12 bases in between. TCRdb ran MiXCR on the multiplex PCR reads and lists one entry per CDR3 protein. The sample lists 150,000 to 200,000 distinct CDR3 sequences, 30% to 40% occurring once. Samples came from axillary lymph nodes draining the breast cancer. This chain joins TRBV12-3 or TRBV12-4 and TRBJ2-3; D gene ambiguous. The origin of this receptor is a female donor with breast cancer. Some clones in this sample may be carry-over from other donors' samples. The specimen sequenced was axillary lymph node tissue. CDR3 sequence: CASSLPGADTQYF. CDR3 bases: TGTGCCAGCAGTCTTCCAGGAGCGGATACGCAGTATTTT.